The 28 T cell receptor beta chains listed next were all sequenced from one sample in a study of T cells in Graves' hyperthyroidism and ophthalmopathy. Amplification of TCR beta CDR3 regions was performed using RNA transcripts as template. When the TCR CDR3 underwent first-round RT-PCR, the HTBI primer set was used. TCRdb independently ran MiXCR on the multiplex PCR reads; one entry per CDR3 protein. The table shows about 560,000 distinct CDR3 sequences, with just over 45% occurring only once. The specimen was peripheral blood or thyroid tissue (not recorded which). The receptors were sampled from a woman aged 18-30 years with Graves' hyperthyroidism.

The chain carries TRBV2 and TRBJ1-6; 8 bases fit TRBD1. The ends lost 6 bases at V and 8 bases at J; junction bases unmatched: 3. Germline-derived CDR1 and CDR2 are SNHLY and FYNNEI. The length of the CDR3 is 13 residues. Here the CDR3 reads CASRGTGYSPLHF. In nucleotides, the CDR3 is TGTGCCAGCAGGGGGACAGGCTATTCACCCCTCCACTTT.

This clonotype was recorded many times. This chain links TRBV10-3 with TRBJ2-7; TRBD1 aligns across 7 bases. CDR1 and CDR2 (germline): ENHRY, SYGVKD. The junction had 2 bases not matched to a gene; V was cut back by 0 bases and J by 0 bases. The CDR3 spans 15 residues. The CDR3 region is CAISESTGVSYEQYF. Here the CDR3 DNA reads TGTGCCATCAGTGAGTCCACAGGGGTCTCCTACGAGCAGTACTTC.

Regarding this clonotype: Since a much larger clone is just one base distant, this may be a read error. The chain is built from TRBV29-1 and TRBJ2-7, with TRBD2 matching 9 bases. With V trimmed by 5 bases and J by 3 bases, 17 bases remained unmatched. The CDR3 is 17 amino acids. CDR1 and CDR2 (germline): SQVTM, ANQGSEA. CDR3 in DNA: TGCAGCGTTCGTTCGGCTAGCGGGGAGAGGGGTGACTACGAGCAGTACTTC. It codes for CSVRSASGERGDYEQYF.

This clonotype was seen more than once but under ten times. The V call is TRBV6-6, the J call TRBJ1-6, with TRBD1 identical over 8 bases. Germline V lookup: CDR1 MNHNY, CDR2 SVGAGI (reference sequence). After removal of 0 bases from V and 10 bases from J, the junction contained 5 bases not matched to a gene. CDR3 length equals 15 residues. Here the CDR3 reads CASSYSTGGGSPLHF. CDR3 bases: TGTGCCAGCAGTTACTCTACAGGGGGTGGCTCACCCCTCCACTTT.

J is TRBJ2-6 and V is TRBV19; no clear D gene. The germline CDR1 and CDR2 sequences are LNHDA and SQIVND (reference sequence). The CDR3 contains 9 residues. The germline V and J ends were trimmed by 5 bases and 17 bases, with 7 bases remaining between them. CDR3 coding DNA: TGTGCCAGTAGTCCAGGCGTGACTTTC. Translated: CASSPGVTF.

Comments on this clonotype: A much larger clone differs from this one at a single base, so this may be a read error. DNA of the CDR3: TGTGCCGGCAGTGATCTGGGAGGCGAGCAGTACTTC. It encodes CAGSDLGGEQYF. The chain has TRBV2 and TRBJ2-7; D is possibly TRBD2 (6 bases). The CDR3 consists of 12 residues. Germline V CDR1 and CDR2: SNHLY, FYNNEI.

This clonotype has more than one count but fewer than ten. The V call is TRBV6-6, the J call TRBJ1-2; a weak D match, TRBD1 (5 bases). V was pared by 4 bases and J by 7 bases, with 13 bases between. Per the germline V gene, CDR1 is MNHNY and CDR2 is SVGAGI (reference sequence). This CDR3 is built from 13 residues. The chain's CDR3 is CASSFAQGVGYTF. CDR3 DNA sequence: TGTGCCAGCAGTTTTGCCCAGGGAGTTGGCTACACCTTC.

This clonotype appeared many times. The chain couples TRBV7-8 to TRBJ2-5, with 10 nucleotides matching TRBD2. The V and J ends lost 7 bases and 2 bases, in that order; junction bases with no gene match: 16. The CDR3 spans 18 residues. CDR1 is SGHVS and CDR2 is FQNEAQ in the germline V gene. CDR3 amino acids: CASNPGGSGRTQQETQYF. Written as DNA, the CDR3 is TGTGCCAGCAACCCAGGGGGTAGCGGGAGGACCCAACAAGAGACCCAGTACTTC.

This clonotype was counted at least ten times. The V gene is TRBV12-3 or TRBV12-4, the J gene TRBJ1-1, with D possibly TRBD1 on 5 matching bases. This CDR3 contains 13 residues. Trimming removed 8 bases from V and 4 bases from J, with 14 bases in between. This CDR3 is CASGREGSTEAFF. The CDR3 bases are TGTGCCAGCGGCAGGGAGGGAAGCACTGAAGCTTTCTTT.

The chain recombines TRBV2 with TRBJ1-1, with TRBD1 matching 9 bases. CDR1 is SNHLY and CDR2 is FYNNEI in the germline V gene. Trimming at V came to 7 bases and at J to 4 bases, leaving 7 bases not matched to a gene. The CDR3 loop spans 14 amino acids. The CDR3 sequence: CASKRTGVATEAFF. For the CDR3, the DNA is TGTGCCAGCAAGCGGACAGGGGTCGCCACTGAAGCTTTCTTT. The entire variable domain, with the rest obtained from reference TRBV2 and TRBJ1-1, is as follows: EPEVTQTPSHQVTQMGQEVILRCVPISNHLYFYWYRQILGQKVEFLVSFYNNEISEKSEIFDDQFSVERPDGSNFTLKIRSTKLEDSAMYFCASKRTGVATEAFFGQGTRLTVV.

The V gene is TRBV9, the J gene TRBJ2-7, with TRBD2 matching 8 bases. The germline CDR1 and CDR2 sequences are SGDLS and YYNGEE. The CDR3 covers 15 residues. The V segment lost 4 bases and the J segment 3 bases; nucleotides outside the gene matches: 9. The CDR3 coding sequence is TGTGCCAGCAGCTTGGCCGGGGGGGGAGTCTACGAGCAGTACTTC. Translated, it gives CASSLAGGGVYEQYF.

A few counts support this clonotype. This chain connects TRBV7-2 to TRBJ1-2; D uncertain. Per germline, CDR1 SGHTA and CDR2 FQGNSA. CDR3 size: 15 residues. Trimming took 3 bases from V and 6 from J, leaving 17 bases between them. CDR3 coding DNA: TGTGCCAGCAGCTTGGTGACGAGGGCCTCGGATGGCTACACCTTC. It yields the protein CASSLVTRASDGYTF.

The DNA of the CDR3 is TGTGCCAGCACCAAAGCCCTTGCTTTCTTT. Translating gives CASTKALAFF. This rearrangement joins TRBV2 to TRBJ1-1; D is undetermined. CDR1 is SNHLY, CDR2 FYNNEI, per germline. The V end lost 7 bases, the J end lost 11 bases, and 11 bases lay between the germline ends. The CDR3 extends over 10 amino acids.

This clonotype was detected ten times or more. The chain is built from TRBV20-1 and TRBJ1-6; perhaps TRBD1 as D (6 bases). V was pared by 7 bases and J by 5 bases, with 15 bases between. The germline gives CDR1 DFQATT, CDR2 SNEGSKA (reference sequence). The CDR3 covers 14 residues. CDR3 residues: CSVQQGSDNSPLHF. CDR3 DNA: TGCAGTGTCCAACAGGGATCCGATAATTCACCCCTCCACTTT.

The V call is TRBV15, the J call TRBJ1-5; D might be TRBD1 (5 bases). Germline CDR1 is LNHNV and CDR2 is YYDKDF (reference sequence). This CDR3 is built from 14 residues. The germline V and J ends were trimmed by 3 bases and 7 bases, with 13 bases remaining between them. The CDR3 DNA sequence: TGTGCCACCAGCAGTTGGGGGGGATGGCAGCCCCAGCATTTT. Translation gives CATSSWGGWQPQHF.

The gene calls are TRBV10-3 and TRBJ2-7; D not certain. The end of the DNA is better explained by TRBJ2-1, so the J call may be wrong. The CDR3 loop spans 12 amino acids. Germline V gives CDR1 ENHRY, CDR2 SYGVKD. CDR3 in amino acids: CAISESSDEQFF. The DNA of the CDR3 is TGTGCCATCAGTGAGTCGTCTGATGAGCAGTTCTTC.

This clonotype has a handful of counts. The chain has TRBV7-9 and TRBJ2-5; D is ambiguous. The CDR3 extends over 15 amino acids. Between the trimmed V and J ends, which lost 2 bases and 3 bases, there was a span of 13 bases. From germline, CDR1 is SEHNR and CDR2 FQNEAQ (reference sequence). The CDR3 DNA reads as TGTGCCAGCAGCTTAAGTACTGAATCGAAAGAGACCCAGTACTTC. Amino acid sequence: CASSLSTESKETQYF.

This clonotype was recorded many times. This chain connects TRBV10-3 to TRBJ1-1, with D unresolved. CDR1 ENHRY and CDR2 SYGVKD come from the germline V gene. Trimming removed 0 bases from V and 9 bases from J, with 23 bases in between. The CDR3 consists of 17 residues. DNA of the CDR3: TGTGCCATCAGTGAGTCGTTAGGGTTGAAGTCGTCTCGGAAAGCTTTCTTT. Its protein product is CAISESLGLKSSRKAFF.

This clonotype was seen only a few times. This chain links TRBV7-9 with TRBJ2-7; D gene uncertain. The length of the CDR3 is 14 residues. The V and J ends lost 3 bases and 2 bases respectively, with 11 bases between them. CDR1 and CDR2 from the germline V gene are SEHNR and FQNEAQ (reference sequence). The CDR3, as DNA: TGTGCCAGCAGCTTGGGTAGCCGAACCTACGAGCAGTACTTC. Residues: CASSLGSRTYEQYF.

This clonotype was found many times. The V call is TRBV29-1, the J call TRBJ2-7; 7 nucleotides agree with TRBD2. The germline V gene has CDR1 SQVTM and CDR2 ANQGSEA. Trimming took 6 bases from V and 4 from J; bases not matched to a gene: 12. The CDR3 has 14 residues. CDR3 region: CSVAERDWIYEQYF. DNA of the CDR3: TGCAGCGTCGCAGAGCGGGACTGGATTTACGAGCAGTACTTC.

The chain employs TRBV7-2 and TRBJ2-7; 10 nucleotides match TRBD1. This CDR3 region has 13 residues. The germline CDR1 and CDR2 sequences are SGHTA and FQGNSA. V dropped 5 bases and J dropped 7; count of bases not matched to a gene: 5. CDR3 in DNA: TGTGCCAGCAGCCAGGGACAGGGGTGGGAGCAGTACTTC. Protein sequence: CASSQGQGWEQYF.

The V call is TRBV5-1, the J call TRBJ2-7; 9 nucleotides match TRBD1. Germline V CDR1 and CDR2: SGHRS, YFSETQ. The CDR3 totals 16 residues. V trimming: 0 bases; J trimming: 2 bases; junction bases outside the gene matches: 6. The CDR3 coding sequence is TGCGCCAGCAGCTTGGTCGGACAGGGGCAAACCTACGAGCAGTACTTC. This encodes CASSLVGQGQTYEQYF.

This clonotype is a singleton in its sample. The chain uses TRBV20-1 and TRBJ2-5; 10 nucleotides agree with TRBD1. The CDR3 has 16 amino acids. Trimming cost V 6 bases and J 2 bases; bases outside gene matches: 12. Germline V CDR1 and CDR2: DFQATT, SNEGSKA (reference sequence). In nucleotides, the CDR3 is TGCAGTGCCGGAGGGTTCGAGGGACAGGGGCAAGAGACCCAGTACTTC. As protein: CSAGGFEGQGQETQYF.

J is TRBJ1-6 and V is TRBV2; D might be TRBD1 (5 bases). The CDR3 loop spans 14 amino acids. Germline V lookup: CDR1 SNHLY, CDR2 FYNNEI. V lost 5 bases and J 9 bases, leaving 14 bases between the germline ends. As DNA, the CDR3 is TGTGCCAGCAGTCCGGGGGGTCTCGGTTCACCCCTCCACTTT. This codes for CASSPGGLGSPLHF.

The V call is TRBV7-9, the J call TRBJ2-3; D remains ambiguous. The V and J ends lost 2 bases and 6 bases respectively, with 6 bases between them. This CDR3 has 12 amino acids. CDR1 is SEHNR and CDR2 is FQNEAQ in the germline V gene (reference sequence). The CDR3 DNA reads as TGTGCCAGCAGCTTATGGGCCGATACGCAGTATTTT. Amino acid sequence: CASSLWADTQYF.

V gene TRBV10-2 combines with J gene TRBJ1-6, with unresolved D. Per germline, CDR1 WSHSY and CDR2 SAAADI. The CDR3 spans 14 residues. V lost 6 bases to trimming and J lost 7 bases, with 13 bases between them. The CDR3 loop reads CASSLLQVNSPLHF. The CDR3 DNA reads TGCGCCAGCAGCCTCTTACAAGTAAATTCACCCCTCCACTTT.

The CDR3: CASSLNRGTTGELFF. The CDR3 region has the DNA TGTGCCAGCAGCTTAAACAGGGGGACAACCGGGGAGCTGTTTTTT. V is TRBV7-9 and J is TRBJ2-2; 8 positions match TRBD1. Germline assignment: CDR1 SEHNR and CDR2 FQNEAQ (reference sequence). The V and J ends lost 2 bases and 5 bases, in that order; junction bases with no gene match: 4. This CDR3 is built from 15 residues.

This clonotype was detected only a few times. The rearrangement uses TRBV7-6 and TRBJ2-7; 9 bases agree with TRBD1. From germline, CDR1 is SGHVS and CDR2 FNYEAQ. The CDR3 extends over 16 amino acids. V lost 0 bases and J lost 3; bases outside the gene matches: 6. CDR3 amino acids: CASSLAGGQGGYEQYF. For the CDR3, the DNA is TGTGCCAGCAGCTTAGCGGGGGGACAGGGTGGCTACGAGCAGTACTTC.